These 23 T cell receptor beta chains originate from one sample sequenced in a study of sequential checkpoint blockade in melanoma. Treatment described: randomized to nivolumab then ipilimumab (arm A) or the reverse (arm B). Sequencing was performed with immunoSEQ multiplex PCR; in TCRdb, only in-frame clones are kept and a portion is missing. The top ten clones hold 20% to 25% of a sample with about 9,000 clones, roughly 29% of them seen once. The sequencing used tumor tissue (inferred from file names), collected from a patient given nivolumab and ipilimumab in sequence. The source is a human donor with melanoma.

This clone was seen only a few times. This sequence joins TRBV19 and TRBJ1-1; 9 bases are shared with TRBD1. CDR3 length: 13 residues. V was pared by 5 bases and J by 6 bases, with 4 bases of the junction left unmatched. The germline CDR1 and CDR2 sequences are LNHDA and SQIVND (reference sequence). In DNA form, the CDR3 reads TGTGCCAGTAGTTACAGGGGGCTGGCTGAAGCTTTCTTT. This encodes CASSYRGLAEAFF.

This clone was seen more than once but under ten times. The chain couples TRBV11-3 to TRBJ1-5; a possible D gene is TRBD1 (5 bases). The germline V gene encodes CDR1 SGHNT and CDR2 YENEEA. V lost 1 base to trimming and J lost 6 bases, with 10 bases between them. The CDR3 runs 14 residues. The CDR3 here is CASSLGGSIQPQHF. The CDR3 region has the DNA TGTGCCAGCAGCTTAGGGGGCTCCATTCAGCCCCAGCATTTT. The full variable domain, completed using reference TRBV11-3 and TRBJ1-5, is EAGVVQSPRYKIIEKKQPVAFWCNPISGHNTLYWYLQNLGQGPELLIRYENEEAVDDSQLPKDRFSAERLKGVDSTLKIQPAELGDSAVYLCASSLGGSIQPQHFGDGTRLSIL.

The chain recombines TRBV6-8 with TRBJ1-6; D perhaps matches TRBD1 (6 bases). CDR3 length: 15 residues. CDR1 and CDR2 from the germline V gene are MNHGY and SAAAGT. With 6 bases removed from V and 5 bases from J, the gap between germline ends came to 14 bases. Here the CDR3 DNA reads TGTGCCAGCAGGGGCCAGGGGTCCCATAATTCACCCCTCCACTTT. Amino acids: CASRGQGSHNSPLHF.

This clone was counted between two and nine times. The rearrangement joins TRBV19 to TRBJ1-3; 8 bases are shared with TRBD1. CDR3 size: 13 residues. The V segment lost 4 bases and the J segment 6 bases; nucleotides outside the gene matches: 2. Germline CDR1 reads LNHDA; CDR2 reads SQIVND (reference sequence). The CDR3 region is CASSTTGVNTIYF. The CDR3 region has the DNA TGTGCCAGTAGTACGACAGGGGTAAACACCATATATTTT.

The V and J genes are TRBV16 and TRBJ1-6; 7 bases are a match to TRBD1. V dropped 4 bases and J dropped 6; count of bases not matched to a gene: 6. Germline assignment: CDR1 KGHSY and CDR2 FQNENV. The CDR3 runs to 15 residues. The CDR3 here is CASSPVQGTNSPLHF. The CDR3 bases are TGTGCCAGCAGCCCGGTACAGGGGACTAATTCACCCCTCCACTTT. The whole variable domain, filled in from reference TRBV16 and TRBJ1-6, reads GEEVAQTPKHLVRGEGQKAKLYCAPIKGHSYVFWYQQVLKNEFKFLISFQNENVFDETGMPKERFSAKCLPNSPCSLEIQATKLEDSAVYFCASSPVQGTNSPLHFGNGTRLTVT.

The gene calls are TRBV6-8 and TRBJ1-3, with D perhaps matching TRBD1 (6 bases). Germline V gene lookup returns CDR1 MNHGY and CDR2 SAAAGT. This CDR3 is built from 15 residues. Trimming cost V 4 bases and J 5 bases, with 15 bases left between them. The CDR3, as DNA: TGTGCCAGCAGTTCAGGTCAGGGGACCAGAAACACCATATATTTT. It specifies CASSSGQGTRNTIYF.

This clone came up a few times. The chain carries TRBV9 and TRBJ1-4; the D gene is possibly TRBD1 (6 bases). V dropped 0 bases and J dropped 5 bases, with 14 bases sitting between them. Germline lookup yields CDR1 SGDLS and CDR2 YYNGEE. The CDR3 has 16 residues. CDR3: CASSVAPGTRNEKLFF. DNA for the CDR3: TGTGCCAGCAGCGTAGCTCCCGGGACAAGAAATGAAAAACTGTTTTTT.

This clone was seen a handful of times. The chain uses TRBV19 and TRBJ2-1; 7 bases line up with TRBD1. The CDR3 loop spans 15 amino acids. Looked up from germline, CDR1 is LNHDA and CDR2 is SQIVND (reference sequence). V was clipped by 3 bases and J by 2 bases; unmatched bases: 4. The CDR3 DNA follows: TGTGCCAGTAGTATCGGCCAGGGGGCCTACAATGAGCAGTTCTTC. It translates to CASSIGQGAYNEQFF.

The chain joins TRBV25-1 to TRBJ1-5, with unresolved D. CDR3 length: 12 residues. V dropped 3 bases and J dropped 7 bases, with 7 bases sitting between them. The germline V gene encodes CDR1 MGHDK and CDR2 SYGVNS. CDR3 nucleotide sequence: TGTGCCAGCAGTGACGAGGGACAGCCCCAGCATTTT. This encodes CASSDEGQPQHF.

The chain has TRBV6-8 and TRBJ2-2; no reliable D call. The germline gives CDR1 MNHGY, CDR2 SAAAGT. The length of the CDR3 is 15 residues. V gave up 5 bases and J gave up 6 bases, with 16 bases separating them. This CDR3 is CASSAPAGSAGELFF. CDR3 DNA: TGTGCCAGCAGTGCCCCGGCAGGCAGCGCCGGGGAGCTGTTTTTT.

The rearrangement joins TRBV12-5 to TRBJ2-3; possible D gene TRBD2, 5 bases. The CDR3 sequence is 13 residues long. Trimming removed 3 bases at V and 1 base at J, with 5 bases between. CDR1 is LGHNT, CDR2 FRNRAP, per germline. Here the CDR3 DNA reads TGTGCTAGTGGTTTCGGGGGCACAGATACGCAGTATTTT. Translating it yields CASGFGGTDTQYF.

The J gene is TRBJ2-1, the V gene TRBV2; TRBD2 might be the D (7 bases). CDR1 and CDR2 (germline): SNHLY, FYNNEI. The CDR3 length is 15 residues. Deletions cut 6 bases from V and 4 bases from J, with 16 bases between. CDR3 amino acids: CASSVGGGSYNEQFF. Here the CDR3 DNA reads TGTGCCAGCAGCGTAGGGGGGGGCTCTTACAATGAGCAGTTCTTC. The full variable domain, completed using reference TRBV2 and TRBJ2-1, is EPEVTQTPSHQVTQMGQEVILRCVPISNHLYFYWYRQILGQKVEFLVSFYNNEISEKSEIFDDQFSVERPDGSNFTLKIRSTKLEDSAMYFCASSVGGGSYNEQFFGPGTRLTVL.

This clone was detected ten times or more. The read halts 1 residue ahead of the CDR3 end, with the missing end drawn from the germline J gene. V gene TRBV7-5 combines with J gene TRBJ2-7; TRBD2, the table's D call, lacks a check against the DNA. TRBV7-5 is a listed pseudogene. The CDR3 extends over 14 amino acids. The CDR3 DNA, read in part, is TGTGTCAGAAGCTTATCAGTAAGGGACTACGAGCAGTAC. Encoded protein: CVRSLSVRDYEQY. The full-length CDR3 reads as CVRSLSVRDYEQYV.

In this sample, this clone turned up many times. The J gene is TRBJ1-1, the V gene TRBV11-3; D unclear. V gave up 2 bases and J gave up 2 bases, with 9 bases separating them. CDR1 and CDR2 from the germline V gene are SGHNT and YENEEA. CDR3 size: 14 residues. DNA for the CDR3: TGTGCCAGCAGCTTATCGGCAGCCAACACTGAAGCTTTCTTT. Amino acid sequence: CASSLSAANTEAFF.

The chain couples TRBV6-8 to TRBJ1-6; 10 bases map to TRBD1. Germline V gene sequence: CDR1 MNHGY, CDR2 SAAAGT. J was trimmed by 6 bases and V by 6 bases; bases with no gene match: 8. This CDR3 has 16 amino acids. CDR3 sequence reads: CASSSLRDRGNSPLHF. DNA for the CDR3: TGTGCCAGCAGCAGCCTCCGGGACAGGGGTAATTCACCCCTCCACTTT.

This clone was seen only a few times. The genes are TRBV6-8 and TRBJ2-1; perhaps TRBD2 as D (6 bases). This CDR3 is 13 amino acids long. V was pared by 6 bases and J by 7 bases, with 13 bases between. Germline V gene sequence: CDR1 MNHGY, CDR2 SAAAGT. The CDR3 here is CASRLQRANEQFF. The CDR3 nucleotides read TGTGCCAGCAGATTACAGCGGGCTAATGAGCAGTTCTTC.

This clone was seen more than once but under ten times. V gene TRBV6-8 combines with J gene TRBJ1-4; possible D gene TRBD1, 6 bases. The germline V gene has CDR1 MNHGY and CDR2 SAAAGT. The CDR3 is 14 amino acids. Trimming left V 7 bases short and J 8 bases short, with 17 bases between. The CDR3, as DNA: TGTGCCAGCATCCAGAGGGGGGGCCGGGAAAAACTGTTTTTT. Amino acid sequence: CASIQRGGREKLFF.

This clone was observed once. V usage is TRBV5-1 and J usage is TRBJ1-2; D is possibly TRBD1 (5 bases). Germline V lookup: CDR1 SGHRS, CDR2 YFSETQ. V lost 0 bases and J 6 bases, leaving 12 bases between the germline ends. The CDR3 length is 14 residues. DNA of the CDR3: TGCGCCAGCAGCTTGGGGAGGGGTGTGGATGGCTACACCTTC. It codes for CASSLGRGVDGYTF. The full variable domain, its missing parts supplied by reference TRBV5-1 and TRBJ1-2, is KAGVTQTPRYLIKTRGQQVTLSCSPISGHRSVSWYQQTPGQGLQFLFEYFSETQRNKGNFPGRFSGRQFSNSRSEMNVSTLELGDSALYLCASSLGRGVDGYTFGSGTRLTVV.

This clone was observed many times. The rearrangement joins TRBV11-3 to TRBJ2-5; 14 bases agree with TRBD2. V dropped 5 bases and J dropped 5; count of bases not matched to a gene: 4. The CDR3 length is 15 residues. Per germline, CDR1 SGHNT and CDR2 YENEEA. The CDR3 sequence: CASSTGLAGEETQYF. The CDR3 region has the DNA TGTGCCAGCAGCACGGGACTAGCGGGGGAGGAGACCCAGTACTTC. Using reference TRBV11-3 and TRBJ2-5 for the parts outside the CDR3, the full variable domain is EAGVVQSPRYKIIEKKQPVAFWCNPISGHNTLYWYLQNLGQGPELLIRYENEEAVDDSQLPKDRFSAERLKGVDSTLKIQPAELGDSAVYLCASSTGLAGEETQYFGPGTRLLVL.

The gene calls are TRBV29-1 and TRBJ1-1; unclear D gene. CDR3 length equals 13 residues. Germline V gene lookup returns CDR1 SQVTM and CDR2 ANQGSEA. V lost 2 bases to trimming and J lost 4 bases, with 11 bases between them. CDR3 in amino acids: CSVEWVSGTEAFF. The CDR3 DNA sequence: TGCAGCGTTGAATGGGTATCTGGCACTGAAGCTTTCTTT.

The rearrangement uses TRBV6-8 and TRBJ2-2; D not certain. Germline-derived CDR1 and CDR2 are MNHGY and SAAAGT. The CDR3 consists of 13 residues. Trimming shortened V by 7 bases and J by 4 bases, and 10 bases separated the two germline ends. The CDR3 spells CASTYWPTGELFF. In nucleotides, the CDR3 is TGTGCCAGCACCTATTGGCCCACCGGGGAGCTGTTTTTT.

This clone was counted at least ten times. CDR3 region: CASSAGPYNSPLHF. The CDR3 nucleotides read TGTGCCAGCAGTGCTGGCCCTTATAATTCACCCCTCCACTTT. V and J are TRBV6-8 and TRBJ1-6; no definite D call. Trimming pared 5 bases from V and 4 bases from J, leaving 9 bases between. Looked up from germline, CDR1 is MNHGY and CDR2 is SAAAGT. The CDR3 length is 14 residues.

The chain carries TRBV5-1 and TRBJ1-6; 10 positions match TRBD1. CDR3 length equals 16 residues. Germline CDR1 and CDR2: SGHRS and YFSETQ. Trimming took 3 bases from V and 3 from J; bases not matched to a gene: 3. The CDR3 nucleotides read TGCGCCAGCAGCTACCGGACAGGGGGCTATAATTCACCCCTCCACTTT. This gives the protein CASSYRTGGYNSPLHF.